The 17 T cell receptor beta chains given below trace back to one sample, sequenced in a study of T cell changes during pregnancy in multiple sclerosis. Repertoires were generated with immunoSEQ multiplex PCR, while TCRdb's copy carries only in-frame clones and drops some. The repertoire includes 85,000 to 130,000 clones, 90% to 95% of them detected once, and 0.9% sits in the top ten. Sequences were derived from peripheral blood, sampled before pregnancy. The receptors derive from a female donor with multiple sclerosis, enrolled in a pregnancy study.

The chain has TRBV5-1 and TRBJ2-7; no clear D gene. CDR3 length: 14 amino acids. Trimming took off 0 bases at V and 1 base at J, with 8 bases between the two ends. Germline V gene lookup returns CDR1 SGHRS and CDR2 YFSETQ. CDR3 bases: TGCGCCAGCAGCTTGGCTCCTAGTTCCTACGAGCAGTACTTC. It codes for CASSLAPSSYEQYF.

This CDR3 reads CASSYQGDVRTGELFF. Here the CDR3 DNA reads TGTGCCAGCAGTTACCAGGGGGACGTTCGTACCGGGGAGCTGTTTTTT. The chain combines TRBV6-5 with TRBJ2-2; TRBD1 aligns across 7 bases. The CDR3 runs to 16 residues. The germline CDR1 and CDR2 sequences are MNHEY and SVGAGI. J was trimmed by 5 bases and V by 2 bases; bases with no gene match: 8.

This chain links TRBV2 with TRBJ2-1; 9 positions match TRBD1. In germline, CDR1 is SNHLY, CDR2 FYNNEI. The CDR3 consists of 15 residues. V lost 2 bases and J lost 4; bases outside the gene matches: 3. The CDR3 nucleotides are TGTGCCAGCAGTGAACTTGGGACAGGGTACAATGAGCAGTTCTTC. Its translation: CASSELGTGYNEQFF. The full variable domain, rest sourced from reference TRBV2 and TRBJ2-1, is EPEVTQTPSHQVTQMGQEVILRCVPISNHLYFYWYRQILGQKVEFLVSFYNNEISEKSEIFDDQFSVERPDGSNFTLKIRSTKLEDSAMYFCASSELGTGYNEQFFGPGTRLTVL.

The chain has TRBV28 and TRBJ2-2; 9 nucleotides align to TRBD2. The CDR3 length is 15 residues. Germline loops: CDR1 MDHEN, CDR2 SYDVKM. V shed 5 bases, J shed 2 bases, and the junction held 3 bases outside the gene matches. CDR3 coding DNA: TGTGCCAGCAGTCTAGCGGGAAAAAACACCGGGGAGCTGTTTTTT. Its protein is CASSLAGKNTGELFF.

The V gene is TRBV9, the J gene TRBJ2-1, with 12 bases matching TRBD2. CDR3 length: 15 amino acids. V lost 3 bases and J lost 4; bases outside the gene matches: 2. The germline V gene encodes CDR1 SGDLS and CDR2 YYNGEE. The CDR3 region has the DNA TGTGCCAGCAGCGCGACTAGCGGGGGTTACAATGAGCAGTTCTTC. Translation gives CASSATSGGYNEQFF.

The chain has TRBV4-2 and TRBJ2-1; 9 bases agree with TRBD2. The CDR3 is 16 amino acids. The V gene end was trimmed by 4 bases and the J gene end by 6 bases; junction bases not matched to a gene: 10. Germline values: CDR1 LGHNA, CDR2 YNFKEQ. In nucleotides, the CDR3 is TGTGCCAGCAGCCTTCAAGCGGGAGGTGGAGGCAATGAGCAGTTCTTC. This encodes CASSLQAGGGGNEQFF.

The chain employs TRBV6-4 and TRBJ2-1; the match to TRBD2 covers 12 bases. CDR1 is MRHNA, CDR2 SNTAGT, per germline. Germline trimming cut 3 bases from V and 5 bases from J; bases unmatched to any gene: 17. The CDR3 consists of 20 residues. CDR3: CASSEIPASGRDFGHNEQFF. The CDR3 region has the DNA TGTGCCAGCAGTGAAATCCCGGCTAGCGGGAGGGACTTCGGTCACAATGAGCAGTTCTTC.

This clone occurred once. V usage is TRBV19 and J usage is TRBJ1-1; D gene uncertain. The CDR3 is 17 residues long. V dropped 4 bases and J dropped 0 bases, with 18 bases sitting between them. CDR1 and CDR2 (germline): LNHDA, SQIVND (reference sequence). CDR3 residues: CASSTPRRGVMNTEAFF. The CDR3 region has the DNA TGTGCCAGTAGTACCCCCCGGCGAGGTGTCATGAACACTGAAGCTTTCTTT.

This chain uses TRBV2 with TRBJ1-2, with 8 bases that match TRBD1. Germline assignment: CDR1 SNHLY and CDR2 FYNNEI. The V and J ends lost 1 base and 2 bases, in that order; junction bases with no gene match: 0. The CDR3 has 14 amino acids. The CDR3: CASSEDRGNYGYTF. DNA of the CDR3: TGTGCCAGCAGTGAAGACAGGGGGAACTATGGCTACACCTTC. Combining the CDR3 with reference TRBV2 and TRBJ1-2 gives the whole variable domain EPEVTQTPSHQVTQMGQEVILRCVPISNHLYFYWYRQILGQKVEFLVSFYNNEISEKSEIFDDQFSVERPDGSNFTLKIRSTKLEDSAMYFCASSEDRGNYGYTFGSGTRLTVV.

CDR3 in amino acids: CASSVTIGLDYGYTF. For the CDR3, the DNA is TGTGCCAGCAGCGTAACCATCGGACTAGACTATGGCTACACCTTC. The gene calls are TRBV9 and TRBJ1-2; D unresolved. Between the trimmed V and J ends, which lost 1 base and 3 bases, there was a span of 13 bases. The CDR3 is 15 residues long. Germline V gene sequence: CDR1 SGDLS, CDR2 YYNGEE. The full variable domain, its missing parts supplied by reference TRBV9 and TRBJ1-2, is DSGVTQTPKHLITATGQRVTLRCSPRSGDLSVYWYQQSLDQGLQFLIQYYNGEERAKGNILERFSAQQFPDLHSELNLSSLELGDSALYFCASSVTIGLDYGYTFGSGTRLTVV.

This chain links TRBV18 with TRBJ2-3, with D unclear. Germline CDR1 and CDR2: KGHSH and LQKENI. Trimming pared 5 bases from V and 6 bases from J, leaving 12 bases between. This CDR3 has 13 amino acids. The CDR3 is CASSTLQADTQYF. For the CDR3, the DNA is TGTGCCAGCTCAACGTTGCAGGCGGATACGCAGTATTTT.

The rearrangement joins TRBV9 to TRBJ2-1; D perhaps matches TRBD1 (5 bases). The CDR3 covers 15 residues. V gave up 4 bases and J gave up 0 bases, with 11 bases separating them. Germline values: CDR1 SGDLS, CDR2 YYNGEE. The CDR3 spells CASSSRDSSYNEQFF. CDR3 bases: TGTGCCAGCAGCTCACGAGACAGCTCCTACAATGAGCAGTTCTTC.

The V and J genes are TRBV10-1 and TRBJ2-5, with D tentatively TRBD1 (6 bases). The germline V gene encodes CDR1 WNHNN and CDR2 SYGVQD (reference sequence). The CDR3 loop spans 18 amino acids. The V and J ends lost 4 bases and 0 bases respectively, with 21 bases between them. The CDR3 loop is CASSGAHKGESYQETQYF. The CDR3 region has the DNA TGCGCCAGCAGTGGGGCCCACAAGGGGGAGTCGTACCAAGAGACCCAGTACTTC.

DNA of the CDR3: TGCAGCGTTGAGGAGGATACCCCCAACGAGCAGTACTTC. Translation gives CSVEEDTPNEQYF. The rearrangement uses TRBV29-1 and TRBJ2-7, with D possibly TRBD2 on 5 matching bases. Trimming left V 3 bases short and J 5 bases short, with 14 bases between. The CDR3 is 13 residues long. Germline CDR1 and CDR2: SQVTM and ANQGSEA.

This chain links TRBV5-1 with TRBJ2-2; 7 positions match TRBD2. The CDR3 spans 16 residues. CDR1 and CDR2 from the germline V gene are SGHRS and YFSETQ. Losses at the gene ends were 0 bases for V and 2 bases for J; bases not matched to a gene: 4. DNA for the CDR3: TGCGCCAGCAGCTTGGATCCTAGCGGAAACACCGGGGAGCTGTTTTTT. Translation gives CASSLDPSGNTGELFF.

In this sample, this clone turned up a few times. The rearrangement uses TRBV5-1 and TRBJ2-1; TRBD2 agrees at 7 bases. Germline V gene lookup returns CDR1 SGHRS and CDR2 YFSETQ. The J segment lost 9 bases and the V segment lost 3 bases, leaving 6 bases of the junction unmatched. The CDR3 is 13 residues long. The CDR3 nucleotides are TGCGCCAGCAGCTCACCGGGAGGCTTTGAGCAGTTCTTC. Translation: CASSSPGGFEQFF.

CDR3 region: CASSSGTSYEQYF. The CDR3 nucleotides are TGTGCCAGCAGCTCCGGGACTTCCTACGAGCAGTACTTC. V gene TRBV13 combines with J gene TRBJ2-7, with a weak D call TRBD2 (6 bases). Germline lookup yields CDR1 PRHDT and CDR2 FYEKMQ (reference sequence). The CDR3 runs to 13 residues. V dropped 4 bases and J dropped 1 base, with 8 bases sitting between them.